This T cell receptor beta chain stems from a study of naive and memory T cell subsets. Points from the study as a whole: Each distinct alpha or beta sequence counts as one clonotype. Diversity fell and Gini index rose from naive through CM, EM, EMRA.

Four subsets defined by CD45RA and CD27 were sorted after CD3, CD4, CD8 and live/dead staining. This CDR3 spans 14 amino acids. V gave up 0 bases and J gave up 4 bases, with 8 bases separating them. The germline V gene has CDR1 LGHNA and CDR2 YSLEER. Within the sample, this clonotype is medium-sized. Its antigen is undetermined. Both TRBC1 and TRBC2 were covered by a beta constant-region primer of two equimolar oligonucleotides. A 12-nucleotide UMI and the SP2 primer were added to the cDNA 3' end by oligonucleotide ligation. TCRdb reprocessed the UMI-ligation and nested PCR reads via MiXCR and lists one record per CDR3 protein. The profile shows approximately 82,000 distinct CDR3 sequences, about 7% of them singletons.

Sample: central memory CD4+ T cells from blood. The rearrangement links TRBV4-3 to TRBJ2-3; D is undetermined. The source is a human donor in good health. The CDR3, as DNA: TGCGCCAGCAGCCAAGATCGTTACGCAGATACGCAGTATTTT. Protein: CASSQDRYADTQYF.